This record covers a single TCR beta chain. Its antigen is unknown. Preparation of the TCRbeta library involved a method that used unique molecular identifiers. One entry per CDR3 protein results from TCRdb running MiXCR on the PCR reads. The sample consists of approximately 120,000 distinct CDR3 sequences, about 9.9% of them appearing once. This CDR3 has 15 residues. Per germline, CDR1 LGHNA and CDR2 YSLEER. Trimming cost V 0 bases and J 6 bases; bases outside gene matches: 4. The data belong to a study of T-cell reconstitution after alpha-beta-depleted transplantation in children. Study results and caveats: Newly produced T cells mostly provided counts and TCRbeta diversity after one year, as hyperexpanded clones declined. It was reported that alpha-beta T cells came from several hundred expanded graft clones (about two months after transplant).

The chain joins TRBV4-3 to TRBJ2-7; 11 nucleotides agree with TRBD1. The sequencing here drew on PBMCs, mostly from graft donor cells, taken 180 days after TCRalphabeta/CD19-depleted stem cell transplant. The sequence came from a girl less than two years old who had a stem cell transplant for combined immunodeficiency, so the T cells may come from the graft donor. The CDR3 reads CASSQDGTGGGEQYF. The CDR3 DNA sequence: TGCGCCAGCAGCCAAGATGGGACAGGGGGGGGCGAGCAGTACTTC.